The subject of this entry is one T cell receptor (beta chain). Its antigen is not known. The data stem from a study of CXCR3-negative and CXCR3-positive naive CD8 T cells. General study findings and limits: CXCR3-negative naive cells had less hydrophobic TRB CDR3s than did CXCR3-positive naive cells.

The CDR3 length is 16 residues. Germline values: CDR1 DFQATT, CDR2 SNEGSKA (reference sequence). With UMI labels, 5' RACE was used to prepare the TRB cDNA libraries. TCRdb re-called the 5' RACE reads, yielding one record per CDR3 amino acid sequence without DNA. The sample includes 50,000 to 65,000 distinct CDR3 sequences. The clonotype comes from a human donor in good health. Some clones in this sample may be carry-over from other donors' samples. Sequences were obtained from naive CXCR3+ CD8+ T cells from blood. Subset given: CD45RO-CCR7+CD27+CD95- naive CD8+ T cells expressing CXCR3 (TNR3+). This sequence joins TRBV20-1 and TRBJ2-7; lacking DNA, the TRBD2 call made by TCRdb goes unchecked. CDR3 sequence reads: CSARDIAGGPSYEQYF.